This T cell receptor (beta chain) was captured in a study of T cells after yellow fever vaccination. Study outcomes and limitations: Just a small share of clonotypes turned up in the CD4 compartment as well as the CD8 compartment. The secondary response showed a weaker magnitude and a faster peak, day 5 versus 15.

There are 13 residues in the CDR3. CDR1 and CDR2 (germline): SGHTA, FQGTGA. Germline trimming cut 10 bases from V and 5 bases from J; bases unmatched to any gene: 8. The sample holds a few counts of this clonotype. Its antigen remains unidentified. Template-switching 5'RACE yielded the TCR cDNA; a universal primer site and UMIs were added in the process. TCRdb fed the 5' RACE reads into MiXCR, producing one record per CDR3 protein. Of about 340,000 distinct CDR3 sequences in the sample, 12% were seen once. This rearrangement joins TRBV7-3 to TRBJ2-5, with 9 bases identical to TRBD1. This clonotype was sampled from a man aged 18 to 30 who received the YFV17D yellow fever vaccine. The sample in question was CD4+ T cells sorted from PBMCs, obtained 15 days after the yellow fever booster vaccination. Here the CDR3 reads CATGQGIGETQYF. For the CDR3, the DNA is TGTGCCACAGGACAGGGGATAGGGGAGACCCAGTACTTC.